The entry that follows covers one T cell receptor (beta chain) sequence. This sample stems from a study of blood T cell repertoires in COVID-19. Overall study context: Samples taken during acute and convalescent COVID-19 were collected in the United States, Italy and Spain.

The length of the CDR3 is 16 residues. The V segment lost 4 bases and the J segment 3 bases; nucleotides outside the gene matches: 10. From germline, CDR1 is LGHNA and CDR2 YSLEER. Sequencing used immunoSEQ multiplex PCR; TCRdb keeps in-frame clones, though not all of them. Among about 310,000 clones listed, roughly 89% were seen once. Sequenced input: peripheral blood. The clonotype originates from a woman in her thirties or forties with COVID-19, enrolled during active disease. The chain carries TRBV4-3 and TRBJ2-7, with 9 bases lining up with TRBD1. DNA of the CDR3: TGCGCCAGCAGCCGCTCCGGGACAGGGAAAGGCTACGAGCAGTACTTC. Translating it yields CASSRSGTGKGYEQYF.